Listed below are T cell receptor beta chains from one sample, sequenced in a study of blood T cell repertoires in COVID-19. TCRdb's table, derived via immunoSEQ multiplex PCR, lists solely in-frame clones and lacks some. This sample has hundreds of thousands of clones, with approximately 90% found just once. The sequenced material came from peripheral blood. These receptors were taken from a woman aged 18-29 years with acute or convalescent COVID-19. The CDR3 runs from the conserved cysteine through the conserved F or W. D genes are given only for firm matches. Size is omitted from some rows. Given values are once, few, many or a class for expanded clones.

v_gene	abundance	d_gene	j_gene	CDR3aa	CDR3nt
TRBV7-9	.	.	TRBJ1-2	CASTLTGVDGYTF	TGTGCCAGCACCCTGACAGGAGTAGATGGCTACACCTTC
TRBV4-1	.	.	TRBJ1-1	CASSQWGGSDAEAFF	TGCGCCAGCAGCCAATGGGGGGGGTCGGATGCTGAAGCTTTCTTT
TRBV7-2	.	.	TRBJ2-1	CASSPAEVPRNEQFF	TGTGCCAGCAGCCCCGCGGAGGTGCCGCGGAATGAGCAGTTCTTC
TRBV11-2	.	.	TRBJ1-1	CASSLIWGGLNTEAFF	TGTGCCAGCAGCTTAATTTGGGGGGGGTTGAACACTGAAGCTTTCTTT
TRBV9	.	.	TRBJ2-7	CASSPDRSRQYF	TGTGCCAGCAGCCCCGACAGGTCTCGGCAGTACTTC
TRBV30	.	.	TRBJ1-2	CAWSQTSFSSYTF	TGTGCCTGGAGTCAGACCTCGTTTAGCAGCTACACCTTC
TRBV19	once	TRBD1	TRBJ2-7	CASSRDRTYEQYF	TGTGCCAGTAGCCGGGACAGAACCTACGAGCAGTACTTC
TRBV4-1	.	TRBD1	TRBJ1-5	CASSQESRTGRNQPQHF	TGCGCCAGCAGCCAGGAATCAAGGACAGGGCGAAATCAGCCCCAGCATTTT
TRBV4-2	few	.	TRBJ1-4	CASSQERGGANEKLFF	TGTGCCAGCAGCCAAGAGAGGGGCGGGGCTAATGAAAAACTGTTTTTT
TRBV7-9	.	TRBD1	TRBJ2-7	CASSLGTGSWSYEQYF	TGTGCCAGCAGCCTAGGGACAGGGTCGTGGAGCTACGAGCAGTACTTC
TRBV7-9	.	.	TRBJ2-4	CASSHGKNIQYF	TGTGCCAGCAGCCACGGGAAAAACATTCAGTACTTC
TRBV28	.	.	TRBJ1-1	CASSFYRTGLNTEAFF	TGTGCCAGCAGTTTCTACCGAACAGGGCTGAACACTGAAGCTTTCTTT
TRBV9	.	TRBD1	TRBJ1-2	CASRGPDRGNYGYTF	TGTGCCAGCAGGGGACCAGACAGGGGAAACTATGGCTACACCTTC
TRBV11-2	.	.	TRBJ1-4	CASSLKVPDEKLFF	TGTGCCAGCAGCTTGAAAGTTCCGGATGAAAAACTGTTTTTT
TRBV5-1	once	.	TRBJ2-3	CASSQGYSGDTQYF	TGCGCCAGCAGCCAGGGGTACTCGGGAGATACGCAGTATTTT
TRBV10-3	.	TRBD1	TRBJ1-2	CATNPGQGARGYTF	TGTGCCACGAATCCGGGACAGGGGGCTCGGGGCTACACCTTC
TRBV6-4	.	TRBD1	TRBJ1-1	CASSEPDRAPKSPKNTEAFF	TGTGCCAGCAGTGAACCAGACAGGGCACCCAAATCTCCCAAGAACACTGAAGCTTTCTTT
TRBV2	.	TRBD1	TRBJ1-1	CASSEAGTEVNTEAFF	TGTGCCAGCAGTGAAGCGGGGACAGAAGTTAACACTGAAGCTTTCTTT
TRBV5-1	.	.	TRBJ1-1	CASGEGVNTEAFF	TGCGCCAGCGGTGAAGGGGTGAACACTGAAGCTTTCTTT
TRBV6-5	.	TRBD1	TRBJ1-5	CASSPTGGRQPQHF	TGTGCCAGCAGTCCGACAGGGGGGAGGCAGCCCCAGCATTTT
TRBV5-5	once	TRBD1	TRBJ1-5	CASNQGQFNQPQHF	TGTGCCAGCAACCAGGGACAGTTCAATCAGCCCCAGCATTTT
TRBV19	.	.	TRBJ2-7	CASTPGGTVSSYEQYF	TGTGCCAGTACCCCAGGGGGGACAGTTTCCTCCTACGAGCAGTACTTC
TRBV6-4	.	TRBD1	TRBJ2-1	CASTARPGQDLHEQFF	TGTGCCAGCACTGCCAGGCCGGGACAGGATCTTCATGAGCAGTTCTTC
TRBV7-9	.	TRBD2	TRBJ2-5	CASTGEGADETQYF	TGTGCCAGCACCGGGGAGGGAGCGGACGAGACCCAGTACTTC
TRBV20-1	once	.	TRBJ2-7	CSAMDNEQYF	TGCAGTGCTATGGACAATGAGCAGTACTTC
TRBV4-3	.	TRBD2	TRBJ2-3	CASSPRVIAGGITDTQYF	TGCGCCAGCAGCCCCCGGGTCATAGCGGGGGGGATCACAGATACGCAGTATTTT
TRBV30	.	TRBD1	TRBJ1-2	CAWNGDRAGGYTF	TGTGCCTGGAACGGGGACAGGGCGGGTGGCTACACCTTC
TRBV2	.	.	TRBJ1-1	CARANTEAFF	TGTGCCAGGGCTAACACTGAAGCTTTCTTT
TRBV27	.	TRBD1	TRBJ2-7	CASRTPGTGEKRQYF	TGTGCCAGCAGGACCCCCGGGACAGGGGAAAAACGGCAGTACTTC